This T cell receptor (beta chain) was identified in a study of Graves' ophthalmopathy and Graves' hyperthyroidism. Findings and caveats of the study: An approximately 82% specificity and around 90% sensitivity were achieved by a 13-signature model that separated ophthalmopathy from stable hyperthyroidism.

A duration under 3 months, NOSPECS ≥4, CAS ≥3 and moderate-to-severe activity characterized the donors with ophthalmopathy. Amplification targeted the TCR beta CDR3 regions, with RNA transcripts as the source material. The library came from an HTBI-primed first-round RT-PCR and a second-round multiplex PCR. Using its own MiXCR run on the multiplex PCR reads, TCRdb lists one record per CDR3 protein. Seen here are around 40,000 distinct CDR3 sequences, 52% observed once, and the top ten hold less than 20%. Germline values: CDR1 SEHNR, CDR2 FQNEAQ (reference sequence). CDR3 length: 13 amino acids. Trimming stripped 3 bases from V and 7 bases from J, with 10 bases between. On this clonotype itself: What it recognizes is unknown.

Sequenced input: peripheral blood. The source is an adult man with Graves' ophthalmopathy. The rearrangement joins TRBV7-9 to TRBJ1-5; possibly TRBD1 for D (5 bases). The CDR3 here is CASSFGGVQPQHF. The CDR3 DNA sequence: TGTGCCAGCAGCTTCGGAGGGGTCCAGCCCCAGCATTTT. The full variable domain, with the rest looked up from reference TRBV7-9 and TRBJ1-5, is DTGVSQNPRHKITKRGQNVTFRCDPISEHNRLYWYRQTLGQGPEFLTYFQNEAQLEKSRLLSDRFSAERPKGSFSTLEIQRTEQGDSAMYLCASSFGGVQPQHFGDGTRLSIL.